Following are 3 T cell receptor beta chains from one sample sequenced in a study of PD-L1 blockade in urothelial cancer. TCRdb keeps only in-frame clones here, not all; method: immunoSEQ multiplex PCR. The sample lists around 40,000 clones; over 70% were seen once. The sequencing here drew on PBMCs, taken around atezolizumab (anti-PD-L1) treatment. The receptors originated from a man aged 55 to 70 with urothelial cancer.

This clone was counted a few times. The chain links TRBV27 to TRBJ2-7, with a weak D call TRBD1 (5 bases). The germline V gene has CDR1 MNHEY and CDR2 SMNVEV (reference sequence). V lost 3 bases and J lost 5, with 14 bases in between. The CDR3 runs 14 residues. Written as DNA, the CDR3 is TGTGCCAGCAGTTTTCTCCAGGGTTCTGACGAGCAGTACTTC. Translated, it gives CASSFLQGSDEQYF.

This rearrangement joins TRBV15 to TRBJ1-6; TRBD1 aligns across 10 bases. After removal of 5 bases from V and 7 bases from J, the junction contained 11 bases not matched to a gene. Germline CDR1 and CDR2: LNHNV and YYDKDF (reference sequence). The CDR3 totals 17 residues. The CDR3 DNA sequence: TGTGCCACCAGCGCCCGACAGGGGGCGAGGAACAATTCACCCCTCCACTTT. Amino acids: CATSARQGARNNSPLHF.

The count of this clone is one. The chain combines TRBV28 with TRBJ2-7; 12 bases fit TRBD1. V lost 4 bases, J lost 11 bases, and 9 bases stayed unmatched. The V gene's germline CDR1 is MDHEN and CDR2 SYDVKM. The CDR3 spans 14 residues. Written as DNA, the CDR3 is TGTGCCAGCAGTTCCCCGGGACAGGGGGCCACCAAGTACTTC. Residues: CASSSPGQGATKYF.